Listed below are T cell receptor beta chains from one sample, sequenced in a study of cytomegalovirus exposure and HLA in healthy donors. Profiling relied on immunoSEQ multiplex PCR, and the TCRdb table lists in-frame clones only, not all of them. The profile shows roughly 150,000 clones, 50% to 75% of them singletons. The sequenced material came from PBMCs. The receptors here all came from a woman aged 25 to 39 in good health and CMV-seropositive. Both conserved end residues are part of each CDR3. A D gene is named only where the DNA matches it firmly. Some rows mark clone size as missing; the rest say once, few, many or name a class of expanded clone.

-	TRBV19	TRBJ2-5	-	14	CASSEWGTESTQYF	TGTGCCAGTAGTGAGTGGGGGACTGAGAGCACCCAGTACTTC
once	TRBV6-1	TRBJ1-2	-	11	CASSEVYGYTF	TGTGCCAGCAGTGAAGTATATGGCTACACCTTC
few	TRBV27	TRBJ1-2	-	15	CASSLLGESRMSYTF	TGTGCCAGCAGTTTACTCGGGGAAAGTAGAATGAGCTACACCTTC
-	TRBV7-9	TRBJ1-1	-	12	CASSWASGVAFF	TGTGCCAGCAGCTGGGCCTCGGGGGTGGCTTTCTTT
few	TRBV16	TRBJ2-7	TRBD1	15	CASSLPGQGIYEQYF	TGTGCCAGCAGTCTTCCGGGACAGGGTATCTACGAGCAGTACTTC
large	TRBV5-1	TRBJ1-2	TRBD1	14	CASSFDRVGSGYTF	TGCGCCAGCAGCTTCGACAGGGTTGGAAGTGGCTACACCTTC
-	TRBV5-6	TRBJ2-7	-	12	CASSSGSNEQYF	TGTGCCAGCAGCTCAGGTTCCAACGAGCAGTACTTC
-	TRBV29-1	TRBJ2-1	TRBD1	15	CSVEPGDRAINEQFF	TGCAGCGTTGAACCAGGGGACAGGGCTATTAATGAGCAGTTCTTC
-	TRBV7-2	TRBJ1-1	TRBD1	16	CASSLRGTGRGTEAFF	TGTGCCAGCAGCTTAAGGGGGACAGGGAGAGGGACTGAAGCTTTCTTT
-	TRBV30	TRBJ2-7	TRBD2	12	CAWTSGSYEQYF	TGTGCCTGGACTAGCGGCTCCTACGAGCAGTACTTC
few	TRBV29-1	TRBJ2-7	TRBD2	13	CSVDTGGRYEQYF	TGCAGCGTTGACACGGGAGGAAGGTACGAGCAGTACTTC
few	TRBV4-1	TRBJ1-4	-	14	CASSQGHSNEKLFF	TGCGCCAGCAGCCAAGGGCATTCTAATGAAAAACTGTTTTTT
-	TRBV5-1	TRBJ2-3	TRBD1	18	CASRTGQGITLSTDTQYF	TGCGCCAGCAGAACGGGACAGGGGATCACACTAAGCACAGATACGCAGTATTTT
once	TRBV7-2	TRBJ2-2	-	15	CASSLGLGATGELFF	TGTGCCAGCAGCTTAGGACTGGGGGCGACCGGGGAGCTGTTTTTT
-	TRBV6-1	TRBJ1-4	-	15	CASSRQFATNEKLFF	TGTGCCAGCAGTCGACAGTTTGCAACTAATGAAAAACTGTTTTTT
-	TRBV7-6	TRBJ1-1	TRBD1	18	CASSSQTLGQGPGTEAFF	TGTGCCAGCAGCTCCCAGACCTTAGGACAGGGGCCGGGCACTGAAGCTTTCTTT
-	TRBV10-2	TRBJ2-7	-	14	CASSTGASSYEQYF	TGCGCCAGCAGTACGGGAGCAAGCTCCTACGAGCAGTACTTC
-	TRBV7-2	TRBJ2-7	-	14	CASSLRQARYEQYF	TGTGCCAGCAGCTTAAGACAGGCCCGATACGAGCAGTACTTC
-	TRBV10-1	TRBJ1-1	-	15	CASSPLGGENTEAFF	TGCGCCAGCAGTCCCCTCGGCGGGGAGAACACTGAAGCTTTCTTT
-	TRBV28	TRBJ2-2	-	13	CASSQTSFGELFF	TGTGCCAGCAGTCAAACTAGTTTCGGGGAGCTGTTTTTT
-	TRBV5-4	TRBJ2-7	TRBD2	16	CASSLSGGSPTYEQYF	TGTGCCAGCAGCTTGAGCGGGGGGTCTCCGACCTACGAGCAGTACTTC
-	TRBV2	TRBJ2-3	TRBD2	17	CASRNGFGTSGGDTQYF	TGTGCCAGCAGGAACGGGTTCGGGACTAGCGGGGGCGATACGCAGTATTTT
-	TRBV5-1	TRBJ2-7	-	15	CASSLVAANSYEQYF	TGCGCCAGCAGCTTGGTTGCGGCTAACTCCTACGAGCAGTACTTC
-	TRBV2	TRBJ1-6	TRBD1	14	CASRRGQGDSPLHF	TGTGCCAGCCGGCGGGGACAGGGGGATTCACCCCTCCACTTT
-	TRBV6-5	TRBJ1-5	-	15	CASSSGTRGNQPQHF	TGTGCCAGCAGCTCCGGGACAAGGGGCAATCAGCCCCAGCATTTT
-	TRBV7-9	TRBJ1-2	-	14	CASSLVDRYYGYTF	TGTGCCAGCAGCTTAGTGGACAGATACTATGGCTACACCTTC
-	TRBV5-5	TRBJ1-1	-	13	CASSPGDAPRAFF	TGTGCCAGCAGCCCGGGGGACGCCCCCCGAGCTTTCTTT
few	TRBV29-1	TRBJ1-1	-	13	CSVEPEVNTEAFF	TGCAGCGTTGAGCCAGAAGTTAACACTGAAGCTTTCTTT
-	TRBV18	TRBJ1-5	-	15	CASSPGEGFSQPQHF	TGTGCCAGCTCACCCGGGGAAGGGTTTAGCCAGCCCCAGCATTTT
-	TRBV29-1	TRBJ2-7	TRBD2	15	CSVDATSGGFYEQYF	TGCAGCGTTGATGCGACTAGCGGGGGTTTCTACGAGCAGTACTTC
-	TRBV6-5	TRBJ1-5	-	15	CASSPGTGVFQPQHF	TGTGCCAGCAGTCCCGGGACTGGGGTCTTTCAGCCCCAGCATTTT
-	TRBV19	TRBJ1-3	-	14	CASSPSVSGNTIYF	TGTGCCAGTAGCCCTTCCGTTTCTGGAAACACCATATATTTT
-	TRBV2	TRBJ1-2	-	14	CATKARESDYGYTF	TGTGCCACCAAGGCCCGGGAATCAGACTATGGCTACACCTTC
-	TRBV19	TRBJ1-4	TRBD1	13	CASKTGPNEKLFF	TGTGCCAGTAAGACAGGGCCTAATGAAAAACTGTTTTTT
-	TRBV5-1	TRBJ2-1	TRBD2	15	CASSRTSGTYNEQFF	TGCGCCAGCAGCCGGACTAGCGGGACCTACAATGAGCAGTTCTTC
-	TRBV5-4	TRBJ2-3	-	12	CASSFRTDTQYF	TGTGCCAGCAGCTTCCGTACAGATACGCAGTATTTT
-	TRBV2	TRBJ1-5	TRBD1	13	CASRGQVNQPQHF	TGTGCCAGCAGGGGACAGGTCAATCAGCCCCAGCATTTT
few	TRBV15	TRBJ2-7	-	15	CATSREQGSSYEQYF	TGTGCCACCAGCAGGGAACAGGGAAGCTCCTACGAGCAGTACTTC